This TCR beta chain was sequenced for a study of T cells in localized non-small cell lung cancer. Regarding the study as a whole: Higher blood T cell density tracked longer overall survival.

About this clone itself: As yet, its antigen is unknown.

The CDR3 has 16 amino acids. Germline lookup yields CDR1 SGHVS and CDR2 FQNEAQ. V dropped 3 bases and J dropped 10; count of bases not matched to a gene: 13. Clones were sequenced by immunoSEQ multiplex PCR, and TCRdb holds only the in-frame ones, with some missing. The table has about 48,000 clones, approximately 80% seen once. The material was peripheral blood, obtained before any cancer treatment. The chain employs TRBV7-8 and TRBJ2-1, with 9 bases that match TRBD2. The receptor's source is a man aged 40 to 70 with stage I squamous cell lung carcinoma. The CDR3 DNA sequence: TGTGCCAGCAGCTTGGCTCCGGGACTAGCCTCGTCGGAGCAGTTCTTC. Residues: CASSLAPGLASSEQFF.